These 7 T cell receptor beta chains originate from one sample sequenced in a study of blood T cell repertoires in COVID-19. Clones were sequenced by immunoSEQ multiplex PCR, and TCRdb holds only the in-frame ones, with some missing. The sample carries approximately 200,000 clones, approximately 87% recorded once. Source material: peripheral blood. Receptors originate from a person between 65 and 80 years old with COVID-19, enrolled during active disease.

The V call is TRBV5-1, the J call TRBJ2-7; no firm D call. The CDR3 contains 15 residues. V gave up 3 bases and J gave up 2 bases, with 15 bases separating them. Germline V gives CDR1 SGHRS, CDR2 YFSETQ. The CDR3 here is CASSSRPGPPYEQYF. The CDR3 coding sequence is TGCGCCAGCAGCTCCCGGCCAGGCCCTCCCTACGAGCAGTACTTC. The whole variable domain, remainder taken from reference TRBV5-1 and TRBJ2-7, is KAGVTQTPRYLIKTRGQQVTLSCSPISGHRSVSWYQQTPGQGLQFLFEYFSETQRNKGNFPGRFSGRQFSNSRSEMNVSTLELGDSALYLCASSSRPGPPYEQYFGPGTRLTVT.

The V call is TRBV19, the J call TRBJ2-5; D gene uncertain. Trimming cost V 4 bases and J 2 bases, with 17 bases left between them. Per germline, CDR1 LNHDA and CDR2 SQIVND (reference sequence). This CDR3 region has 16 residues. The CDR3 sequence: CASSTIPQVTQETQYF. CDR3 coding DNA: TGTGCCAGTAGTACCATCCCGCAGGTAACTCAAGAGACCCAGTACTTC.

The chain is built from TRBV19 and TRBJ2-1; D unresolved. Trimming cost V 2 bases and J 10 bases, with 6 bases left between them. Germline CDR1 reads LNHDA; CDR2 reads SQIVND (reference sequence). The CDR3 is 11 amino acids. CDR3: CASSINREQFF. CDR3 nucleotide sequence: TGTGCCAGTAGTATAAATCGGGAGCAGTTCTTC.

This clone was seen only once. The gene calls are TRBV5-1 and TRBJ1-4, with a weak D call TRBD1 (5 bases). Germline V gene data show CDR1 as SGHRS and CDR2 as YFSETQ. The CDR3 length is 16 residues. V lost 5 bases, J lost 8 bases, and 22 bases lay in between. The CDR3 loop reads CASSPGTEGRREKLFF. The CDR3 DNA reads TGCGCCAGCAGTCCCGGGACGGAGGGCCGTAGAGAAAAACTGTTTTTT.

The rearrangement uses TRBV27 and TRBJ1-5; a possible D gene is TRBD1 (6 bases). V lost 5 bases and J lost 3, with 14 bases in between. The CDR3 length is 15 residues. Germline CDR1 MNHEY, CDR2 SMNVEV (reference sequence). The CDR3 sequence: CASSRRGPYNQPQHF. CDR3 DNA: TGTGCCAGCAGTCGGCGGGGGCCGTACAATCAGCCCCAGCATTTT.

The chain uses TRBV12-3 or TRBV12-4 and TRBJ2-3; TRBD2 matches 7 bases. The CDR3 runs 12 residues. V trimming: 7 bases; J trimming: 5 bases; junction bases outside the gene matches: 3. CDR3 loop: CASMGGVDTQYF. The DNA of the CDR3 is TGTGCCAGCATGGGGGGGGTAGATACGCAGTATTTT.

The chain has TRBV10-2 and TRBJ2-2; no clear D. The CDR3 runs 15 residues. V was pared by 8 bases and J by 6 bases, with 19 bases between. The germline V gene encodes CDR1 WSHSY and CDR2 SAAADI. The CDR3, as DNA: TGCGCCAGCGATTCTGACTTTAGAATGGCCGGGGAGCTGTTTTTT. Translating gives CASDSDFRMAGELFF.